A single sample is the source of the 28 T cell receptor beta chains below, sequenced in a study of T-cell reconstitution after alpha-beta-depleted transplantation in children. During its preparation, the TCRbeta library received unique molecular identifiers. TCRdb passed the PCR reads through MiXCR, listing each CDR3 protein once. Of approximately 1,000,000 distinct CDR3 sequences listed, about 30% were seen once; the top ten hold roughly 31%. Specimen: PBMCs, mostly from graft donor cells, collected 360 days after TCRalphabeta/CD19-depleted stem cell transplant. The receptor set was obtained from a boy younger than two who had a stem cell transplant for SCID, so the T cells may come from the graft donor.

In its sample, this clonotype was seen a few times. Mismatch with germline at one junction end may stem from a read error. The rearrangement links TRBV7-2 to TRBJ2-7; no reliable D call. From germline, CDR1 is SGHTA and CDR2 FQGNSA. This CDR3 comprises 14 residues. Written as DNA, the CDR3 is TGTGCCAGCAGCCACCCCTTATTCTCCCACGAGCAGTACTTC. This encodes CASSHPLFSHEQYF.

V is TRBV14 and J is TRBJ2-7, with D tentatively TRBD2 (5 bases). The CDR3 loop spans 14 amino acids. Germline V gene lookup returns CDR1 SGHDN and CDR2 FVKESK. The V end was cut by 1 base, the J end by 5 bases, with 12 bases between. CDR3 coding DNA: TGTGCCAGCAGCCAAGGTTGGGAGACCCACGAGCAGTACTTC. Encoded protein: CASSQGWETHEQYF.

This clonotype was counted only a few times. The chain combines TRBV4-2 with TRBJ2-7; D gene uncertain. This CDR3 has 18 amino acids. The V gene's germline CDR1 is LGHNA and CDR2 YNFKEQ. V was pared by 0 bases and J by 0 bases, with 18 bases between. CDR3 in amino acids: CASSQEGGPQELSYEQYF. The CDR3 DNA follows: TGTGCCAGCAGCCAAGAAGGTGGCCCGCAGGAGCTCTCCTACGAGCAGTACTTC.

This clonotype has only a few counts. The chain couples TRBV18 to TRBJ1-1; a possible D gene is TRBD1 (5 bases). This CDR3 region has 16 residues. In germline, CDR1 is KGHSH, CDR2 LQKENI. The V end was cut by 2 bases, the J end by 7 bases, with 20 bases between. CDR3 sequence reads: CASSPILGRLGLEAFF. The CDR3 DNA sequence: TGTGCCAGCTCACCAATTCTGGGACGGTTAGGGCTTGAAGCTTTCTTT.

CDR3: CASSEGVLAGEETQYF. The CDR3 DNA is TGTGCCAGCAGTGAAGGCGTACTAGCGGGGGAAGAGACCCAGTACTTC. The gene calls are TRBV2 and TRBJ2-5, with 11 bases fitting TRBD2. V was clipped by 1 base and J by 3 bases; unmatched bases: 4. Per germline, CDR1 SNHLY and CDR2 FYNNEI. The CDR3 sequence is 16 residues long.

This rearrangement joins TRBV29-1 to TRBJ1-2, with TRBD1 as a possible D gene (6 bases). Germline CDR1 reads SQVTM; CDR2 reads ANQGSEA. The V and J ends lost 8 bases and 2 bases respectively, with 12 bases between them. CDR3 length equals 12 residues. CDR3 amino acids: CSTDRPNYGYTF. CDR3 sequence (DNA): TGCAGCACCGACAGGCCCAACTATGGCTACACCTTC.

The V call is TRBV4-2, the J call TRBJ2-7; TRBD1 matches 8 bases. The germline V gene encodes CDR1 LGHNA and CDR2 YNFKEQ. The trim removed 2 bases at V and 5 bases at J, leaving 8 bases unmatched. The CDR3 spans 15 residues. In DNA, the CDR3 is TGTGCCAGCAGCCAACTTGGGCAGGGGGCCCACGAGCAGTACTTC. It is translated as CASSQLGQGAHEQYF.

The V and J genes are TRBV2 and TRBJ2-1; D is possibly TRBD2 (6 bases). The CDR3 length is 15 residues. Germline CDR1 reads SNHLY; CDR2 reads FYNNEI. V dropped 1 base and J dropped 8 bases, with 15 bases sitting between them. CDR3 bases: TGTGCCAGCAGTGAAGAAAAACTAGCCCCGGATGAGCAGTTCTTC. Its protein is CASSEEKLAPDEQFF.

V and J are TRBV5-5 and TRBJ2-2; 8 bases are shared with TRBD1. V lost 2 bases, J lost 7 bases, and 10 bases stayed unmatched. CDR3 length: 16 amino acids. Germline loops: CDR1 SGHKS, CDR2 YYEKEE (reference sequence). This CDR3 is CASSFIPSGGHGELFF. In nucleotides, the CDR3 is TGTGCCAGCAGCTTTATCCCGTCAGGGGGCCACGGGGAGCTGTTTTTT.

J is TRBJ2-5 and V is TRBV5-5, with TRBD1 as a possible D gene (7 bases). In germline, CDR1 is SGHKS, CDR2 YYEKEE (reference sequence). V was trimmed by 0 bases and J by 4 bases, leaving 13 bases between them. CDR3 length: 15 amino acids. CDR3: CASSLDGQGGETQYF. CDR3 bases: TGTGCCAGCAGCTTGGACGGCCAGGGGGGAGAGACCCAGTACTTC.

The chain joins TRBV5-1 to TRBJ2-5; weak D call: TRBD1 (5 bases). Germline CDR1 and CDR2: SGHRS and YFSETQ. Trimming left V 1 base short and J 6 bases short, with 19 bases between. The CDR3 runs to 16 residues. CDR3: CASSLQGPGARQTQYF. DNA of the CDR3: TGCGCCAGCAGCTTGCAGGGTCCAGGAGCCCGACAGACCCAGTACTTC.

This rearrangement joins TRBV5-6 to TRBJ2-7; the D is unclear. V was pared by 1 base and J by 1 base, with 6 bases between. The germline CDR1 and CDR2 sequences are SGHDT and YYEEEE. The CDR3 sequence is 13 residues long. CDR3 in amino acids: CASSLIQSYEQYF. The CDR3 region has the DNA TGTGCCAGCAGCTTGATACAGTCCTACGAGCAGTACTTC.

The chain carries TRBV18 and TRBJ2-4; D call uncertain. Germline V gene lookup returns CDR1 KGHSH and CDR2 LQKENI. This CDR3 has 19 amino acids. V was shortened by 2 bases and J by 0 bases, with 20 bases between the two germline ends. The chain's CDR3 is CASSPLSLNLEVAKNIQYF. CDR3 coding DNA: TGTGCCAGCTCACCATTGTCACTGAATTTAGAGGTAGCCAAAAACATTCAGTACTTC.

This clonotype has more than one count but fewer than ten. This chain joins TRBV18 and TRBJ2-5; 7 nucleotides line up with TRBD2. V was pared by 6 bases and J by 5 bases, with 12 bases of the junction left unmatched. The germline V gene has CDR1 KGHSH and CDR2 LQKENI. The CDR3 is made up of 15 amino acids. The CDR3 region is CASSPGRLASETQYF. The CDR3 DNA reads TGTGCCAGCTCCCCCGGGAGGCTAGCGTCTGAGACCCAGTACTTC.

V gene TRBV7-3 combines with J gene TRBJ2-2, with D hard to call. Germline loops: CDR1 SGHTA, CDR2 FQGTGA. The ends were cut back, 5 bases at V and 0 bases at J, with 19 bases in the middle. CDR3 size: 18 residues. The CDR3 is CASSPNTLGWSNTGELFF. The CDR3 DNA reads TGTGCCAGCAGCCCCAATACCCTCGGTTGGTCGAACACCGGGGAGCTGTTTTTT.

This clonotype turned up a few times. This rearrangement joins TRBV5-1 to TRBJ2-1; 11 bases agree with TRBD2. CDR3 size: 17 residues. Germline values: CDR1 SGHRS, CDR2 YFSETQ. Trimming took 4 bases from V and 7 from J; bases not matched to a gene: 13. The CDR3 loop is CASSNLAGGPPGNEQFF. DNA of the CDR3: TGCGCCAGCAGCAACCTAGCGGGGGGCCCCCCGGGGAATGAGCAGTTCTTC.

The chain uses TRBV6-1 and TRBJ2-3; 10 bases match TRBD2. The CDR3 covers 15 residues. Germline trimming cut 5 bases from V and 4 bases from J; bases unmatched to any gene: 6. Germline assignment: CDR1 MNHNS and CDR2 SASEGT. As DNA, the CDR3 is TGTGCCAGCAGTAGGAGCGGGGGGGACCCAGATACGCAGTATTTT. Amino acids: CASSRSGGDPDTQYF.

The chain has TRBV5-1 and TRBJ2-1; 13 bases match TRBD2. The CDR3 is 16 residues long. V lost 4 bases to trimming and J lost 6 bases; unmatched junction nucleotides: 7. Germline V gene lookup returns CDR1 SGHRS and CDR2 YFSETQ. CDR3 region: CASSRGLAGEFNEQFF. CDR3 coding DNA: TGCGCCAGCAGCCGCGGACTAGCGGGGGAGTTCAATGAGCAGTTCTTC. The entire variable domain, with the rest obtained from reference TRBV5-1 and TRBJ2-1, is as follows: KAGVTQTPRYLIKTRGQQVTLSCSPISGHRSVSWYQQTPGQGLQFLFEYFSETQRNKGNFPGRFSGRQFSNSRSEMNVSTLELGDSALYLCASSRGLAGEFNEQFFGPGTRLTVL.

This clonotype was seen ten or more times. The CDR3 DNA sequence: TGCAGTGCTAGAGATCTAAGCGGGGCAGGCTCCTACAATGAGCAGTTCTTC. Translation: CSARDLSGAGSYNEQFF. The chain is built from TRBV20-1 and TRBJ2-1; TRBD2 matches at 7 bases. The germline gives CDR1 DFQATT, CDR2 SNEGSKA (reference sequence). V lost 0 bases, J lost 0 bases, and 8 bases stayed unmatched. CDR3 length: 17 residues.

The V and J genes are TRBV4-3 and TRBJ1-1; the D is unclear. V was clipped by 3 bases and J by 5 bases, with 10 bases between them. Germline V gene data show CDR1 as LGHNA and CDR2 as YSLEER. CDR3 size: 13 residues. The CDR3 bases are TGCGCCAGCAGCCATTCCGACGGTACTGAAGCTTTCTTT. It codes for CASSHSDGTEAFF.

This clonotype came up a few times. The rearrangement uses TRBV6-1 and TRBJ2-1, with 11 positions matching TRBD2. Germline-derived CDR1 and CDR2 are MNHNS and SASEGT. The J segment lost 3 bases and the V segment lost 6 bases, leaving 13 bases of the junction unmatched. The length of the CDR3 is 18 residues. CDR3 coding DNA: TGTGCCAGCAGCCCGGGGACTAGCGGCAAAGAGTTCTACAATGAGCAGTTCTTC. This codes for CASSPGTSGKEFYNEQFF.

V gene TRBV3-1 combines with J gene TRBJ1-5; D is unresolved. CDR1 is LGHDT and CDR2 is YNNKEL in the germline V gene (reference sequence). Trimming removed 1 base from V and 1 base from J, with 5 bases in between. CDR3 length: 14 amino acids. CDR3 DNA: TGTGCCAGCAGCCAAGGGACGAGCAATCAGCCCCAGCATTTT. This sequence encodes CASSQGTSNQPQHF.

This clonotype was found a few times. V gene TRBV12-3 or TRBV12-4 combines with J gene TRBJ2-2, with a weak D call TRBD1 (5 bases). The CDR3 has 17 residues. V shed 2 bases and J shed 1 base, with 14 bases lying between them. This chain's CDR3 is CASSLPPTALNTGELFF. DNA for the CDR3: TGTGCCAGCAGTTTACCCCCGACAGCCTTGAACACCGGGGAGCTGTTTTTT.

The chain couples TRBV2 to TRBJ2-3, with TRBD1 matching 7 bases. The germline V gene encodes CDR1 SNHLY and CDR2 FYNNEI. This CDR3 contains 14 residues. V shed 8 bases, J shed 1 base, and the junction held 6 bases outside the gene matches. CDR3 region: CASFRDRGTDTQYF. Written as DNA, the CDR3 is TGTGCCAGCTTTCGTGACAGGGGCACAGATACGCAGTATTTT.

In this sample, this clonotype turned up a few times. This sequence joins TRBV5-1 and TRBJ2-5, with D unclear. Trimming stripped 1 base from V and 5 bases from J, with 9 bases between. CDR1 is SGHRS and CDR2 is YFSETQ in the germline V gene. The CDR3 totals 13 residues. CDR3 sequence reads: CASSLHGWETQYF. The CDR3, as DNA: TGCGCCAGCAGCTTGCACGGGTGGGAGACCCAGTACTTC.

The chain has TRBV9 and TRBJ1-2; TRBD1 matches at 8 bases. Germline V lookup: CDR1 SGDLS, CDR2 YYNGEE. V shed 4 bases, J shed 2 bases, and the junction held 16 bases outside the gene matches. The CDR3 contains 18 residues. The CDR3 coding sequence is TGTGCCAGCAGCCCCATCCCCCTCCGGACAGGGTCCAACTATGGCTACACCTTC. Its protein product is CASSPIPLRTGSNYGYTF.

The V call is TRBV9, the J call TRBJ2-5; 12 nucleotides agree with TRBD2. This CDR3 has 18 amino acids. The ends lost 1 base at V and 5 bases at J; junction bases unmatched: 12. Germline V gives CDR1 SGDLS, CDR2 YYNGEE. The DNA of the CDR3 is TGTGCCAGCAGCGTAACGGCTAGCGGGGGGGCCCGCGGGGAGACCCAGTACTTC. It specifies CASSVTASGGARGETQYF.

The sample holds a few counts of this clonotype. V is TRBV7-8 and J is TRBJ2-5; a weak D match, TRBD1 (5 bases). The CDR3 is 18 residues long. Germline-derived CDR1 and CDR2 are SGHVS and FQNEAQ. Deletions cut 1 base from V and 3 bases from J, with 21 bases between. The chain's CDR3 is CASSLERRGTQKKETQYF. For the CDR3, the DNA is TGTGCCAGCAGCTTAGAACGAAGGGGCACCCAAAAAAAAGAGACCCAGTACTTC.